The TCR beta chain under discussion was sequenced for a study of Ad26.COV2.S vaccination and SARS-CoV-2 variants. Indicated treatment: roughly 19 received Ad26.COV2.S at low or high dose, single or two shots; 5 received placebo; per-sample allocation not given. Samples came from day 63 after the first vaccine or placebo injection. Some clones are missing from TCRdb's copy, which holds only in-frame ones; the method was immunoSEQ multiplex PCR. Among approximately 400,000 clones, around 82% were seen once, and the ten largest hold around 7%. Germline loops: CDR1 SGHKS, CDR2 YYEKEE (reference sequence). The CDR3 length is 15 residues. The V and J ends lost 0 bases and 0 bases respectively, with 7 bases between them.

The J gene is TRBJ1-3, the V gene TRBV5-5; no clear D. The sample was peripheral blood, taken in a trial of Ad26.COV2.S vaccine versus placebo. This TCR was sampled from a person aged 18-65 years who received the Ad26.COV2.S COVID-19 vaccine or a placebo. The CDR3 here is CASSLAVISGNTIYF. The CDR3 DNA reads as TGTGCCAGCAGCTTGGCCGTGATCTCTGGAAACACCATATATTTT.